Listed below are T cell receptor beta chains from one sample, sequenced in a study of blood T cell repertoires in COVID-19. TCRdb's copy holds only in-frame clones and misses some; the assay was immunoSEQ multiplex PCR. The profile shows around 300,000 clones, about nine tenths of them singletons. The sequencing sample was made of peripheral blood. Receptors originate from a woman younger than 45 with COVID-19, enrolled during active disease. The CDR3 runs from the conserved cysteine through the conserved F or W. The order of the fields is D gene, clone size, J gene, V gene, CDR3 DNA, CDR3 protein. The D gene is left open where the match is weak. Clone size, where shown, is once, few, many, or a class for clones that have expanded.

TRBD1 | NA | TRBJ2-5 | TRBV24-1 | TGTGCCACCAGTGATCTTGACAGGGCCCAAGAGACCCAGTACTTC | CATSDLDRAQETQYF
TRBD1 | NA | TRBJ2-7 | TRBV4-2 | TGTGCCAGCAGCCAAGATCTGGGACAGGGCGAATACGAGCAGTACTTC | CASSQDLGQGEYEQYF
TRBD2 | NA | TRBJ2-7 | TRBV9 | TGTGCCAGCAGCGCAGCGGGAGGGCCCCTCTACGAGCAGTACTTC | CASSAAGGPLYEQYF
NA | NA | TRBJ1-1 | TRBV30 | TGTGCCTGGACCCCAGCCGCAGGAGGGGACACTGAAGCTTTCTTT | CAWTPAAGGDTEAFF
TRBD1 | NA | TRBJ2-7 | TRBV27 | TGTGCCAGCAGTTCCACCACCCGGGACAGCTCCTACGAGCAGTACTTC | CASSSTTRDSSYEQYF
TRBD1 | NA | TRBJ2-4 | TRBV11-2 | TGTGCCAGCAGCTTAGAGAGAGGCAGGGGGACCAAAAACATTCAGTACTTC | CASSLERGRGTKNIQYF
NA | NA | TRBJ1-6 | TRBV2 | TGTGCCAGCAGTCAAAATTCACCCCTCCACTTT | CASSQNSPLHF
TRBD1 | NA | TRBJ2-2 | TRBV29-1 | TGCAGCGTTACGACAGGGGTGAGCACCGGGGAGCTGTTTTTT | CSVTTGVSTGELFF
NA | NA | TRBJ2-7 | TRBV7-2 | TGTGCCAGCAGCTTAGCGAGAGCCCACGAGCAGTACTTC | CASSLARAHEQYF
NA | NA | TRBJ2-5 | TRBV5-1 | TGCGCCAGCAGTCGCGGGACAGAAGAGACCCAGTACTTC | CASSRGTEETQYF
TRBD2 | NA | TRBJ2-7 | TRBV6-4 | TGTGCCAGCAGCCACCGGGCTAGCGGTCCCTACGAGCAGTACTTC | CASSHRASGPYEQYF
NA | NA | TRBJ1-1 | TRBV7-3 | TGTGCCAGCAGCCCTACGGGGGGCCTCACTGAAGCTTTCTTT | CASSPTGGLTEAFF
NA | NA | TRBJ1-2 | TRBV4-1 | TGCGCCAGCAGCCAAGGTCTCGGCTACACCTTC | CASSQGLGYTF
NA | few | TRBJ1-2 | TRBV5-1 | TGCGCCAGCAGCTTGTCCTCCCGGGTCCTGGACTTTAGGCATGGCTACACCTTC | CASSLSSRVLDFRHGYTF
NA | NA | TRBJ2-1 | TRBV11-2 | TGTGCCAGCAGCTTTGGGACACCTAGCTCCTACAATGAGCAGTTCTTC | CASSFGTPSSYNEQFF
TRBD2 | NA | TRBJ2-1 | TRBV28 | TGTGCCGGGAGGACTAGCGGGGACAATGAGCAGTTCTTC | CAGRTSGDNEQFF
NA | NA | TRBJ2-7 | TRBV7-2 | TGTGCCAGCAGCCCCGTTAGCTTTCCCCAGTACGAGCAGTACTTC | CASSPVSFPQYEQYF
TRBD2 | NA | TRBJ2-5 | TRBV5-6 | TGTGCCAGCAGCTACTTAGCGGGAGTCAAAGAGACCCAGTACTTC | CASSYLAGVKETQYF
TRBD1 | NA | TRBJ2-3 | TRBV11-3 | TGTGCCAGCAGCTTAGGGACAGGGGCAGATACGCAGTATTTT | CASSLGTGADTQYF
NA | NA | TRBJ1-5 | TRBV30 | TGTGCCTGGAGTCCCGGGAATCAGCCCCAGCATTTT | CAWSPGNQPQHF
NA | NA | TRBJ2-1 | TRBV24-1 | TGTGCCACCCAAAATATAACAGGGTATCAGTTCTTC | CATQNITGYQFF
NA | NA | TRBJ2-2 | TRBV18 | TGTGCCAGCTCACCAGCGGCGCTCGGGGCCGGGGAGCTGTTTTTT | CASSPAALGAGELFF
NA | NA | TRBJ2-7 | TRBV5-1 | TGCGCCAGCAGCTTGGGGGGCAACTACGAGCAGTACTTC | CASSLGGNYEQYF
NA | once | TRBJ2-1 | TRBV19 | TGTGCCAGTAGCGAAACAACTAGACCCTACAATGAGCAGTTCTTC | CASSETTRPYNEQFF
NA | NA | TRBJ2-5 | TRBV5-5 | TGTGCCAGCAGCCTCCCCAGCGAAGAGACCCAGTACTTC | CASSLPSEETQYF
NA | NA | TRBJ2-7 | TRBV11-2 | TGTGCCAGCAGCTTAACGGGAGCTCTATACGAGCAGTACTTC | CASSLTGALYEQYF
TRBD2 | NA | TRBJ2-7 | TRBV27 | TGTGCCAGCAGTTTAGGGACTAGCGGGAGCTACGAGCAGTACTTC | CASSLGTSGSYEQYF
NA | once | TRBJ1-2 | TRBV9 | TGTGCCAGCAGCGTCATGTGGAGTTCCAACTATGGCTACACCTTC | CASSVMWSSNYGYTF
NA | few | TRBJ2-7 | TRBV30 | TGTGCCTGGAGGCAGGGGTTTGGGGAGCAGTACTTC | CAWRQGFGEQYF
TRBD1 | NA | TRBJ1-1 | TRBV30 | TGTGCCTGGAGTGCTGGGACAGACAGGTCGGCTTTCTTT | CAWSAGTDRSAFF
NA | NA | TRBJ2-1 | TRBV5-6 | TGTGCCAGCAGCTCGAGGGCCCTATCCTACAATGAGCAGTTCTTC | CASSSRALSYNEQFF
TRBD1 | NA | TRBJ1-1 | TRBV19 | TGTGCCAGTACCCTCGGACAGGGATTGAACACTGAAGCTTTCTTT | CASTLGQGLNTEAFF
TRBD1 | NA | TRBJ1-4 | TRBV19 | TGTGCCAGTAGTAGGGGACAGGGGGAAGAAAAACTGTTTTTT | CASSRGQGEEKLFF
TRBD1 | NA | TRBJ1-6 | TRBV7-6 | TGTGCCAGCAGCTCAGGGGGGAGTACGACACCCCTCCACTTT | CASSSGGSTTPLHF
NA | few | TRBJ1-5 | TRBV4-1 | TGCGCCAGCAGCCAAGAGCCAACAGGGCTTCAGCCCCAGCATTTT | CASSQEPTGLQPQHF
NA | NA | TRBJ1-2 | TRBV5-1 | TGCGCCAGCAGCCTCCGGGACACCTATGGCTACACCTTC | CASSLRDTYGYTF
TRBD2 | NA | TRBJ2-3 | TRBV24-1 | TGTGCCACCAGTGATTTGAAGACTAGCGGGAGGACAGATACGCAGTATTTT | CATSDLKTSGRTDTQYF
NA | NA | TRBJ1-5 | TRBV30 | TGTGCCTGGAGTGTGGGGGGAGATCAGCCCCAGCATTTT | CAWSVGGDQPQHF
NA | NA | TRBJ2-3 | TRBV6-5 | TGTGCCAGCGGGGGGACCCCAGATACGCAGTATTTT | CASGGTPDTQYF
TRBD2 | NA | TRBJ2-5 | TRBV25-1 | TGTGCCAGCAGTGAATCGAAGGGACTAGCGGGAGTAGAGACCCAGTACTTC | CASSESKGLAGVETQYF
TRBD1 | once | TRBJ1-2 | TRBV5-4 | TGTGCCAGCAGCTTGGCCAAGGGGGCCGTTGATGTGACCTTC | CASSLAKGAVDVTF
NA | NA | TRBJ1-4 | TRBV6-5 | TGTGCCAGCCACGCAGGGTTGAACGAAAAACTGTTTTTT | CASHAGLNEKLFF
TRBD1 | once | TRBJ1-5 | TRBV5-8 | TGTGCCAGCAGCTGGGACAGGACAAATCAGCCCCAGCATTTT | CASSWDRTNQPQHF
NA | few | TRBJ2-5 | TRBV13 | TGTGCCAGCAGGGGACGGAGGGGAGAGACCCAGTACTTC | CASRGRRGETQYF
TRBD1 | NA | TRBJ2-7 | TRBV24-1 | TGTGCCACCAGCGCCGGGACAGCCTACGAGCAGTACTTC | CATSAGTAYEQYF
NA | NA | TRBJ2-1 | TRBV27 | TGTGCCAGCACCCCGAGGGCTCCTCCTGGGGATGATGAGCAGTTCTTC | CASTPRAPPGDDEQFF
TRBD1 | NA | TRBJ1-5 | TRBV28 | TGTGCCAGCAGTGGTCGGACAGGGGGCAATCAGCCCCAGCATTTT | CASSGRTGGNQPQHF
NA | NA | TRBJ1-5 | TRBV27 | TGTGCCAGCAGTTTCAACGGGGTTAGCAATCAGCCCCAGCATTTT | CASSFNGVSNQPQHF
TRBD1 | NA | TRBJ2-7 | TRBV5-6 | TGTGCCAGCAGCGTCGACAGGGGCTACGAGCAGTACTTC | CASSVDRGYEQYF
NA | once | TRBJ2-3 | TRBV5-8 | TGTGCCAGCAGCTTGGTGGCTAGCACAGATACGCAGTATTTT | CASSLVASTDTQYF
NA | NA | TRBJ1-6 | TRBV30 | TGTGCCTGGAGTGTAGGACTCCACTATAATTCACCCCTCCACTTT | CAWSVGLHYNSPLHF
NA | NA | TRBJ2-5 | TRBV10-3 | TGTGCCATCAGTGAGTCGATAGCAGGGATTGGAGAGACCCAGTACTTC | CAISESIAGIGETQYF
NA | NA | TRBJ2-1 | TRBV7-3 | TGTGCCAGCAGCCCGGGGTCATCCTACAATGAGCAGTTCTTC | CASSPGSSYNEQFF
TRBD1 | NA | TRBJ2-7 | TRBV3-1/TRBV3-2 | TGTGCCAGCAGCCAAGAGGGCGATCGGGACAGTGTGTCCTACGAGCAGTACTTC | CASSQEGDRDSVSYEQYF
NA | NA | TRBJ2-7 | TRBV3-1/TRBV3-2 | TGTGCCAGCAGCCAAGTTAACGAGCAGTACTTC | CASSQVNEQYF